The clone carrying this T cell receptor beta chain was counted a single time. The source of the sample is a study of technical replicates of blood from a handful of donors. CDR1 KGHSH and CDR2 LQKENI come from the germline V gene. With 6 bases removed from V and 1 base from J, the gap between germline ends came to 15 bases. This CDR3 has 15 amino acids. TCRdb keeps only in-frame clones here, not all; method: immunoSEQ multiplex PCR. This table holds more than 75,000 clones, 80% to 95% found once. Sequenced input: T cells isolated from PBMCs. The TCR sequence derives from a human donor in good health. This chain joins TRBV18 and TRBJ2-5; D ambiguous. The CDR3: CASSRATALQETQYF. In DNA, the CDR3 is TGTGCCAGCTCGCGCGCGACTGCCCTCCAAGAGACCCAGTACTTC.